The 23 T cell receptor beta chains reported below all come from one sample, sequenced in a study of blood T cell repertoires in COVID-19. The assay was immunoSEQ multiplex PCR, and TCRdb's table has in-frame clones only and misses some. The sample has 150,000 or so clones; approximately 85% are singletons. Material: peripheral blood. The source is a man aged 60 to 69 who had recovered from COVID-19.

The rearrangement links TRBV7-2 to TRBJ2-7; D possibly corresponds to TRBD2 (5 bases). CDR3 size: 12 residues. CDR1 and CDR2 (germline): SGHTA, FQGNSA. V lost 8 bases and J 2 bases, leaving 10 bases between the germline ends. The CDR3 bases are TGTGCCAGCCGCGCAGCGGCCTACGAGCAGTACTTC. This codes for CASRAAAYEQYF. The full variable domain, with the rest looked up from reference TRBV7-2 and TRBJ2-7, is GAGVSQSPSNKVTEKGKDVELRCDPISGHTALYWYRQSLGQGLEFLIYFQGNSAPDKSGLPSDRFSAERTGGSVSTLTIQRTQQEDSAVYLCASRAAAYEQYFGPGTRLTVT.

CDR3 loop: CASSQDVRGYRLSGNTIYF. For the CDR3, the DNA is TGTGCCAGCAGCCAAGACGTCAGGGGGTATCGTCTCTCTGGAAACACCATATATTTT. The V gene is TRBV3-1 (or the pseudogene TRBV3-2), the J gene TRBJ1-3; 7 bases map to TRBD1. With 0 bases clipped from V and 0 bases from J, the junction kept 11 bases outside the gene matches. Germline V lookup: CDR1 LGHDT, CDR2 YNNKEL (reference sequence). This CDR3 spans 19 amino acids.

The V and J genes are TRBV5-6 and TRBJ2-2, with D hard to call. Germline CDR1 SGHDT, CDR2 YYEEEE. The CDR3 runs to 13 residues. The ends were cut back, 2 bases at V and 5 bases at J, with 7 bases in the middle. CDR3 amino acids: CASSFTATGELFF. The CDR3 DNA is TGTGCCAGCAGCTTTACTGCGACCGGGGAGCTGTTTTTT.

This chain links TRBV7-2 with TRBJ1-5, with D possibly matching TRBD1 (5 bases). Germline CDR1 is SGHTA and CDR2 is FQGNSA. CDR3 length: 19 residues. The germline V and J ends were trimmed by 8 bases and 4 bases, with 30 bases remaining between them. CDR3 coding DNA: TGTGCCAGCGGACACTTCGCATATGGAGGGGCGCGTGGAAATCAGCCCCAGCATTTT. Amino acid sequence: CASGHFAYGGARGNQPQHF.

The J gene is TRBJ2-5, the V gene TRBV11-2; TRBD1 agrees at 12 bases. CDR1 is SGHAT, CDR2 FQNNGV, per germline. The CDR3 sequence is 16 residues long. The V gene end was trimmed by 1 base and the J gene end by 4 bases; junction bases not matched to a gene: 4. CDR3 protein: CASSLGDRGRGETQYF. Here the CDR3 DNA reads TGTGCCAGCAGCTTAGGGGACAGGGGGCGCGGAGAGACCCAGTACTTC.

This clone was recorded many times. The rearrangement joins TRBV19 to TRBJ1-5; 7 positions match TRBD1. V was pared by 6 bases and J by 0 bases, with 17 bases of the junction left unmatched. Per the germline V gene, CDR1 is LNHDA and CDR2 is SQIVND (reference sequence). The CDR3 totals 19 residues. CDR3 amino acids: CASSLRRQGYFDSNQPQHF. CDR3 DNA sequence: TGTGCCAGTAGCCTCCGTAGACAGGGATATTTTGATAGCAATCAGCCCCAGCATTTT.

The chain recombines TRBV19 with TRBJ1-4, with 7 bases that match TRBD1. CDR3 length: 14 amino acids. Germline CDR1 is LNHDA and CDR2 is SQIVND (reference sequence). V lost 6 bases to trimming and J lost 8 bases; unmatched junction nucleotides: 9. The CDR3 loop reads CASRKQGSGEKLFF. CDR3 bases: TGTGCCAGTAGAAAACAGGGGTCTGGGGAAAAACTGTTTTTT. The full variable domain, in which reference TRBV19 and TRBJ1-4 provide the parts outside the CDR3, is DGGITQSPKYLFRKEGQNVTLSCEQNLNHDAMYWYRQDPGQGLRLIYYSQIVNDFQKGDIAEGYSVSREKKESFPLTVTSAQKNPTAFYLCASRKQGSGEKLFFGSGTQLSVL.

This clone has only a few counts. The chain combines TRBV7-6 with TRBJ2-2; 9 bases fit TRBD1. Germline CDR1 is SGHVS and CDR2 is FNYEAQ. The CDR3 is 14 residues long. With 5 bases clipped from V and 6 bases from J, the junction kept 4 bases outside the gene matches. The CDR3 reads CASSLGQGSGELFF. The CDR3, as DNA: TGTGCCAGCAGCCTAGGACAGGGGTCCGGGGAGCTGTTTTTT.

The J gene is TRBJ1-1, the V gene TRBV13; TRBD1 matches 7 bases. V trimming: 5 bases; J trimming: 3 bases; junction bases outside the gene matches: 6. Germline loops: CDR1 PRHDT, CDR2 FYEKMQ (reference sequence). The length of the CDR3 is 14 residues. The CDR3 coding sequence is TGTGCCAGCAGCGTCGACAGGGCCGACACTGAAGCTTTCTTT. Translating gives CASSVDRADTEAFF.

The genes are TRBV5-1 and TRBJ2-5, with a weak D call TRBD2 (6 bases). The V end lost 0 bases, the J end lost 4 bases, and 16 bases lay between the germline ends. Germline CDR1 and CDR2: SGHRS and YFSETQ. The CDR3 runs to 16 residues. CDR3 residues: CASSLGPQAGSETQYF. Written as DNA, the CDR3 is TGCGCCAGCAGCTTGGGACCCCAGGCGGGGTCAGAGACCCAGTACTTC.

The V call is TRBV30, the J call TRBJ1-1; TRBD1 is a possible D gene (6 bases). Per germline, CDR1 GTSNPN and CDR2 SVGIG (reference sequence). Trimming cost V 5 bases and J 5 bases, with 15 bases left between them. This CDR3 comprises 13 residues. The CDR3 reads CAWGLGQGTEAFF. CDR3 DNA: TGTGCCTGGGGACTAGGGCAGGGGACTGAAGCTTTCTTT.

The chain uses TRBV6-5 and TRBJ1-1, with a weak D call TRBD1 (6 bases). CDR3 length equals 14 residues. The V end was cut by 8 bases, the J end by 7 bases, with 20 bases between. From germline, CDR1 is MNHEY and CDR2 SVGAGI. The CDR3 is CASSPWGGGSEAFF. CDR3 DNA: TGTGCCAGCTCCCCTTGGGGGGGCGGAAGTGAAGCTTTCTTT.

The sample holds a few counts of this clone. CDR3 sequence (DNA): TGTGCCAGTCAATACAGGGGGCGAGGGGAGCTGTTTTTT. It encodes CASQYRGRGELFF. V is TRBV19 and J is TRBJ2-2; 9 nucleotides align to TRBD1. Germline CDR1 LNHDA, CDR2 SQIVND (reference sequence). This CDR3 spans 13 amino acids. The V gene end was trimmed by 8 bases and the J gene end by 8 bases; junction bases not matched to a gene: 6.

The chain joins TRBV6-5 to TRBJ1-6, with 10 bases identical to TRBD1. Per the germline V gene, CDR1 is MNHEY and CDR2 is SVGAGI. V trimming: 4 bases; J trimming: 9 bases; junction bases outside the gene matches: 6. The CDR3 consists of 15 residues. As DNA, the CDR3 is TGTGCCAGCAGTTCGGGGGACAGGGGTATTTCACCCCTCCACTTT. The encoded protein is CASSSGDRGISPLHF.

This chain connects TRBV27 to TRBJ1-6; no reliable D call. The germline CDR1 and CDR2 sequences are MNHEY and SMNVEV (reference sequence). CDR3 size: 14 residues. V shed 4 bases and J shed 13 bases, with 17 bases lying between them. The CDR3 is CASSSGSQLTPLHF. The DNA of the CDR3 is TGTGCCAGCAGTTCGGGAAGCCAACTAACGCCCCTCCACTTT.

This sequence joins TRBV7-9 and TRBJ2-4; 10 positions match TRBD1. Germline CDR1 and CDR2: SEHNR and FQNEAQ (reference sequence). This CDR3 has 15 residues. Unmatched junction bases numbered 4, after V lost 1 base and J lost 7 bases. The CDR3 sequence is CASSLGRQGANIQYF. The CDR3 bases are TGTGCCAGCAGCTTAGGAAGACAGGGGGCGAACATTCAGTACTTC.

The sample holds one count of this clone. The CDR3 DNA sequence: TGCGCCAGCAGCTCATTCCCCCAAGAGACCCAGTACTTC. This translates into CASSSFPQETQYF. This chain links TRBV5-1 with TRBJ2-5, with D hard to call. The CDR3 sequence is 13 residues long. V gave up 3 bases and J gave up 1 base, with 7 bases separating them. From germline, CDR1 is SGHRS and CDR2 YFSETQ.

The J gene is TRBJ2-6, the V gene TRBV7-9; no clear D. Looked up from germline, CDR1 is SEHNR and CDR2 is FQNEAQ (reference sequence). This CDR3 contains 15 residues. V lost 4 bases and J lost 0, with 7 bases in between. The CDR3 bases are TGTGCCAGCAGCTATTTGAGCTCTGGGGCCAACGTCCTGACTTTC. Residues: CASSYLSSGANVLTF.

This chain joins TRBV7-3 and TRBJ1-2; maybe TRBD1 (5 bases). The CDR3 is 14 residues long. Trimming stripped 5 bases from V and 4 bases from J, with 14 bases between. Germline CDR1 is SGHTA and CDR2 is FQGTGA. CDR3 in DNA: TGTGCCAGCAGCCGGGGGGACGGGGCCTATGGCTACACCTTC. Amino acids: CASSRGDGAYGYTF. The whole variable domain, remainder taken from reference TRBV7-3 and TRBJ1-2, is GAGVSQTPSNKVTEKGKYVELRCDPISGHTALYWYRQSLGQGPEFLIYFQGTGAADDSGLPNDRFFAVRPEGSVSTLKIQRTERGDSAVYLCASSRGDGAYGYTFGSGTRLTVV.

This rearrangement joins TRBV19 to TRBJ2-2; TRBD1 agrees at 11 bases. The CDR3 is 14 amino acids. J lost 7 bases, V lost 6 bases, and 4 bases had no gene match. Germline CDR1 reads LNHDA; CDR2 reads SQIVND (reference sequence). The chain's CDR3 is CASRGQGVIGELFF. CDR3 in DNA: TGTGCCAGTAGGGGACAGGGGGTGATCGGGGAGCTGTTTTTT.

CDR3 residues: CASSLPSGGDEQFF. CDR3 DNA: TGTGCCAGCAGCTTGCCCAGCGGGGGCGATGAGCAGTTCTTC. V and J are TRBV7-6 and TRBJ2-1, with 8 positions matching TRBD2. Losses at the gene ends were 3 bases for V and 8 bases for J; bases not matched to a gene: 6. Germline V lookup: CDR1 SGHVS, CDR2 FNYEAQ. There are 14 residues in the CDR3. Looking up the rest from reference TRBV7-6 and TRBJ2-1 gives the full variable domain: GAGVSQSPRYKVTKRGQDVALRCDPISGHVSLYWYRQALGQGPEFLTYFNYEAQQDKSGLPNDRFSAERPEGSISTLTIQRTEQRDSAMYRCASSLPSGGDEQFFGPGTRLTVL.

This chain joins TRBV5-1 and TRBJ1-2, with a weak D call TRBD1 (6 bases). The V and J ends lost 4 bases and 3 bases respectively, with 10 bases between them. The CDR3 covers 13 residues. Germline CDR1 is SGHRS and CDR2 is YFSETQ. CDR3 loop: CASSTGQYYGYTF. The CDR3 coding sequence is TGCGCCAGCAGCACAGGACAGTACTATGGCTACACCTTC. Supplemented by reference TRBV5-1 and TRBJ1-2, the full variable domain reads KAGVTQTPRYLIKTRGQQVTLSCSPISGHRSVSWYQQTPGQGLQFLFEYFSETQRNKGNFPGRFSGRQFSNSRSEMNVSTLELGDSALYLCASSTGQYYGYTFGSGTRLTVV.

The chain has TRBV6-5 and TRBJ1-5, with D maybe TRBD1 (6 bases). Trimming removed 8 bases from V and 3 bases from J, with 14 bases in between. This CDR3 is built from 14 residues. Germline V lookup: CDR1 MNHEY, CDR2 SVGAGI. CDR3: CASAGGAPNQPQHF. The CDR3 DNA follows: TGTGCCAGCGCGGGGGGGGCACCCAATCAGCCCCAGCATTTT.